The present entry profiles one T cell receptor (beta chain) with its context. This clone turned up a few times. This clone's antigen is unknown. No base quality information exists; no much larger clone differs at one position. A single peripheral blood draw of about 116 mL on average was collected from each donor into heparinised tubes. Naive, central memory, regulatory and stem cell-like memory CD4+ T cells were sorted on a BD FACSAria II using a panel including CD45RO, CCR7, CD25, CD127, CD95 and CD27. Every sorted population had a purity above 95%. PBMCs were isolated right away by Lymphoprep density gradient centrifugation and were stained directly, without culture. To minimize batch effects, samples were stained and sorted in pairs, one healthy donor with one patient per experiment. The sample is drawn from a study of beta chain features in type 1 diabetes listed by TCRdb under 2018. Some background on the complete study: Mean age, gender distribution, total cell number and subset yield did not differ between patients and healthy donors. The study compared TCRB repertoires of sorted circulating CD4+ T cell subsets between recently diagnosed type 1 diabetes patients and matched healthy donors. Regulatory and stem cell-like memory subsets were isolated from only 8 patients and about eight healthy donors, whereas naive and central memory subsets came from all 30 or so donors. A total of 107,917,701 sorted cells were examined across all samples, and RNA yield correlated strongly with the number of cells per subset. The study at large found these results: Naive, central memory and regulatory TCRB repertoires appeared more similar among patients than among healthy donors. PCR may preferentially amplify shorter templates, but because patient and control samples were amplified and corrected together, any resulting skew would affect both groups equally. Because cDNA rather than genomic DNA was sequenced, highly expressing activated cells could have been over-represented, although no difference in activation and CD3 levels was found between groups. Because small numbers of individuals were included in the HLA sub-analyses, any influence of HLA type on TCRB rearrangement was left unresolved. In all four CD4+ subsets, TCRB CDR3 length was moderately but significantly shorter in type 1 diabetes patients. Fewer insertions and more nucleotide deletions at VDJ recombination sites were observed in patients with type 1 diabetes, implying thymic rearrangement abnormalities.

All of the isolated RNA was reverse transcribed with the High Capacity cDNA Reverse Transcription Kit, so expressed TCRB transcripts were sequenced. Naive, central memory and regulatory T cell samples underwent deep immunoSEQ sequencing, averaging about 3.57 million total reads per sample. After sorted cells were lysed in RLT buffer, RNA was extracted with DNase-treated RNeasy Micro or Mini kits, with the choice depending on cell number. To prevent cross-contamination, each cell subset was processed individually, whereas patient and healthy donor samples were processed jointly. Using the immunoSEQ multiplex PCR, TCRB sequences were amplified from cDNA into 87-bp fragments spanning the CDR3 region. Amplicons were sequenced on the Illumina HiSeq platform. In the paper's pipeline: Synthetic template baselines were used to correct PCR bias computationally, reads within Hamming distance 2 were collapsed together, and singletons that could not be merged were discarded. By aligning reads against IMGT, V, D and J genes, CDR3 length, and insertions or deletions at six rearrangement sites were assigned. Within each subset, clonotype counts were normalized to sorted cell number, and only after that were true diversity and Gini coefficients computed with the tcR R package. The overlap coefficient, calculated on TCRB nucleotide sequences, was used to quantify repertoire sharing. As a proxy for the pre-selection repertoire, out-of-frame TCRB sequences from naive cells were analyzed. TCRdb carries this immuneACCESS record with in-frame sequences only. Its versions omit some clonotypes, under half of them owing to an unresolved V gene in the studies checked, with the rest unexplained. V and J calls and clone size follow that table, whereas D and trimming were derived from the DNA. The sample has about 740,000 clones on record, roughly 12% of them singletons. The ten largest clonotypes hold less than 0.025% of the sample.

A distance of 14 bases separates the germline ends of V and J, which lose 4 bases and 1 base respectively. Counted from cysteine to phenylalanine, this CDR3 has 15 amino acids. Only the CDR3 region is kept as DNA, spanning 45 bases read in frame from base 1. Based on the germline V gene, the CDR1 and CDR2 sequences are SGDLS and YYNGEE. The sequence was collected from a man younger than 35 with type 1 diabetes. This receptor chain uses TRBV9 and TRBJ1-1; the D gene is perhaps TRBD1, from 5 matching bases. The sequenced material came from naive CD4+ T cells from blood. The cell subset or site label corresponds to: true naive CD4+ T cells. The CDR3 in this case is CASSTTTEPNTEAFF. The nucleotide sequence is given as TGTGCCAGCAGCACAACGACAGAACCGAACACTGAAGCTTTCTTT.